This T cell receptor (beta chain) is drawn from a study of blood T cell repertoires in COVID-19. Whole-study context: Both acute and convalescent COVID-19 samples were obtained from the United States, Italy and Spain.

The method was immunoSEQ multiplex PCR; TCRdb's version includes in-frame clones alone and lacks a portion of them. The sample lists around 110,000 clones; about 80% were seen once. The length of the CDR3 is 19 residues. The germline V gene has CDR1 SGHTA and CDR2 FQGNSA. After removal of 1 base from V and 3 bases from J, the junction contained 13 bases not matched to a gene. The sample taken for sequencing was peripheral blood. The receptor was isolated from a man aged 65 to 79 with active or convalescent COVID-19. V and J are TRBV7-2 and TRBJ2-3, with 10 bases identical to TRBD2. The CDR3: CASSLESGRARLLTDTQYF. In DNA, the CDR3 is TGTGCCAGCAGCTTAGAAAGCGGGAGGGCCCGATTACTAACAGATACGCAGTATTTT.